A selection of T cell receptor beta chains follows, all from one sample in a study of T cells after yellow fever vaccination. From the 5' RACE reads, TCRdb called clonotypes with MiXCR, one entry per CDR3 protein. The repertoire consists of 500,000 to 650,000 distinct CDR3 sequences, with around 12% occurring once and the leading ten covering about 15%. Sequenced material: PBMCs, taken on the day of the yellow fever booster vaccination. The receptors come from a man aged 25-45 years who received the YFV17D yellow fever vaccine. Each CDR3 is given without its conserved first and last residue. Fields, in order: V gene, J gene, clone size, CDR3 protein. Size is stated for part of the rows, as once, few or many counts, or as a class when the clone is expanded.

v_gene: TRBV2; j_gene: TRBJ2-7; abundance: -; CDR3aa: ASSEIRQYPTYEQY
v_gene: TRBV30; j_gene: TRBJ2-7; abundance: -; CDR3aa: AWRGGMPYEQY
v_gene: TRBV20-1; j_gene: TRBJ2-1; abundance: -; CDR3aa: CAIGLAGLGYNEQF
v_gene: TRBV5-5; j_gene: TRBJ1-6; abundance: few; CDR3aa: ASSYGDSPLH
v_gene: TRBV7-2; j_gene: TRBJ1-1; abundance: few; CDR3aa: ASTFDRGDTEAF
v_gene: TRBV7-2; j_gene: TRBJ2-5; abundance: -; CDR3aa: ASSLAANIETQY
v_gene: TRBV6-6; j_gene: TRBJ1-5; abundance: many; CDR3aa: ASSRTDQPQH
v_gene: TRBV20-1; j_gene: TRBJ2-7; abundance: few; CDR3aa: SARGIGSGRGEQY
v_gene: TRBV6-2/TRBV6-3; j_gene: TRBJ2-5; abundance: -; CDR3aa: ASSPKGRSQETQY
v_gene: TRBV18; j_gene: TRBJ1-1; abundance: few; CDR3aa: ASSPLALSMNTEAF
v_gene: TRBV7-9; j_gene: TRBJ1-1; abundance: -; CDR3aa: ASSSHHRVYTEAF